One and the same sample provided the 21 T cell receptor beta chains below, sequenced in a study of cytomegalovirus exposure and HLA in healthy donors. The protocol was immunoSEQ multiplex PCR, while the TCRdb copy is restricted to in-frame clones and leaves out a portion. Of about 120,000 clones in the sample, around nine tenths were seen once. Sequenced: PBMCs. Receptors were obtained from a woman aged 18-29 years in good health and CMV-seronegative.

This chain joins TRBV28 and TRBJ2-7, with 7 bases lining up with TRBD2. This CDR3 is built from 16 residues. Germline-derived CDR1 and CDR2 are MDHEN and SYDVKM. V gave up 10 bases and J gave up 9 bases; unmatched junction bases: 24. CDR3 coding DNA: TGTGCCACCTTCCGGGCTAGCGGAGAGTACCCACCTGTGCAGTACTTC. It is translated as CATFRASGEYPPVQYF.

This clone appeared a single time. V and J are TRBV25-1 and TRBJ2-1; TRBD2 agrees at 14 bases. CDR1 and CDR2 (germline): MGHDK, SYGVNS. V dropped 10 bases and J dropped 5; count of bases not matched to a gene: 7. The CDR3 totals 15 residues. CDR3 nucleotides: TGTGCCACCCGACTAGCGGGAGGGGGGCACAATGAGCAGTTCTTC. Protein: CATRLAGGGHNEQFF.

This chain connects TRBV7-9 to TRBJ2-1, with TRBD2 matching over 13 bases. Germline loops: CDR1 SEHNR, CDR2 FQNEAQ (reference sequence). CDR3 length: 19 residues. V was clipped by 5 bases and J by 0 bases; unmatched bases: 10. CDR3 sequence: CASSPRLAGGAASYNEQFF. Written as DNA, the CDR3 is TGTGCCAGCAGCCCGAGACTAGCGGGAGGAGCGGCCTCCTACAATGAGCAGTTCTTC. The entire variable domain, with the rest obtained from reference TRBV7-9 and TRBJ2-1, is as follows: DTGVSQNPRHKITKRGQNVTFRCDPISEHNRLYWYRQTLGQGPEFLTYFQNEAQLEKSRLLSDRFSAERPKGSFSTLEIQRTEQGDSAMYLCASSPRLAGGAASYNEQFFGPGTRLTVL.

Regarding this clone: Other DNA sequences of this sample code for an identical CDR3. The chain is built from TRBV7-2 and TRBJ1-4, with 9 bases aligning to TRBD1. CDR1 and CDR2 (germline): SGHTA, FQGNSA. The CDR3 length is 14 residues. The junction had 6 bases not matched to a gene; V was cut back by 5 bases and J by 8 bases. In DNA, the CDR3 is TGTGCCAGCAGCCTGGGACAGGGCGGCGAAAAACTGTTTTTT. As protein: CASSLGQGGEKLFF.

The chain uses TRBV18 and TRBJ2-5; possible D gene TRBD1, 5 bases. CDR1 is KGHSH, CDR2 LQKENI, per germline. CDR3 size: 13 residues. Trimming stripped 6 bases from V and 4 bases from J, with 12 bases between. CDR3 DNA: TGTGCCAGCTCCCCTGACAGACGAGAGACCCAGTACTTC. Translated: CASSPDRRETQYF.

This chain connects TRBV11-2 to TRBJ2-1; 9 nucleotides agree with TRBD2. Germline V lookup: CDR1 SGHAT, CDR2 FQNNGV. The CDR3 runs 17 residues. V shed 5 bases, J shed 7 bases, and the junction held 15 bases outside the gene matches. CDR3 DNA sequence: TGTGCCAGCAGCCCCTTGGGGAGCGGGAGGAAGTCGAATGAGCAGTTCTTC. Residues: CASSPLGSGRKSNEQFF.

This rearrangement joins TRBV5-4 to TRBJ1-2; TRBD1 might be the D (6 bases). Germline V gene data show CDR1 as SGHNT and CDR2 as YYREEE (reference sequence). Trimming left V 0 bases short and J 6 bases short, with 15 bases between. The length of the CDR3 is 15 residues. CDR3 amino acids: CASSLAGGRRDGYTF. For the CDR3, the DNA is TGTGCCAGCAGCTTGGCGGGGGGGCGAAGGGATGGCTACACCTTC.

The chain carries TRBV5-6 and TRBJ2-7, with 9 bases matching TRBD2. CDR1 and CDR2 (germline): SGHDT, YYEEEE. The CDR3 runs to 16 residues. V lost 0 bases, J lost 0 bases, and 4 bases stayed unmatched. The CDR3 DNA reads TGTGCCAGCAGCTTGGCGGGCGGGAGGGCCTCCTACGAGCAGTACTTC. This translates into CASSLAGGRASYEQYF.

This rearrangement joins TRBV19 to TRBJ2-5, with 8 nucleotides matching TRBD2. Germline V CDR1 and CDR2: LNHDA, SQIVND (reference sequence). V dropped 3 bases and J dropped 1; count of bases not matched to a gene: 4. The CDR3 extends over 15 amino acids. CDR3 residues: CASSIAGGPQETQYF. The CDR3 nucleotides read TGTGCCAGTAGTATTGCGGGAGGTCCCCAAGAGACCCAGTACTTC. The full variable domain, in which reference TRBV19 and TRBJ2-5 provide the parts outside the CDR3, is DGGITQSPKYLFRKEGQNVTLSCEQNLNHDAMYWYRQDPGQGLRLIYYSQIVNDFQKGDIAEGYSVSREKKESFPLTVTSAQKNPTAFYLCASSIAGGPQETQYFGPGTRLLVL.

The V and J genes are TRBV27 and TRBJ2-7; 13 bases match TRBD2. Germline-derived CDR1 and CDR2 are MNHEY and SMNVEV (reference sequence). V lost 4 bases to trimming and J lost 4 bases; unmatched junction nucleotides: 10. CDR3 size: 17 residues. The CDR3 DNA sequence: TGTGCCAGCAGTTCCCCGGGGGGACTAGCGGGAACTTACGAGCAGTACTTC. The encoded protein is CASSSPGGLAGTYEQYF.

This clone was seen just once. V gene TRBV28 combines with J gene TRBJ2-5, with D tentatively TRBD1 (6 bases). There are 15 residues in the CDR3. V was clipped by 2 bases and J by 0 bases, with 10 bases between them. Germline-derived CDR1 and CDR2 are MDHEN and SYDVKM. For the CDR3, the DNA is TGTGCCAGCAGTTTACTGCAGGGGTACCAAGAGACCCAGTACTTC. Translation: CASSLLQGYQETQYF.

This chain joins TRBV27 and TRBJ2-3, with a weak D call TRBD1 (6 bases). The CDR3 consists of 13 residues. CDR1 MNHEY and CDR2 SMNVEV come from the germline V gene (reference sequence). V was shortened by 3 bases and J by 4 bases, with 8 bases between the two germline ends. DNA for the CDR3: TGTGCCAGCAGTTTGACAGGCCCAGATACGCAGTATTTT. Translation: CASSLTGPDTQYF.

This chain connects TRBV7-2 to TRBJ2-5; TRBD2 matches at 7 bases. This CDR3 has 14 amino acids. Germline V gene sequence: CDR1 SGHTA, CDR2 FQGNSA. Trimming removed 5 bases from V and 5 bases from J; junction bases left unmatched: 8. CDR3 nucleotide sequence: TGTGCCAGCAGCCCGGGAGGCTCGTTTGAGACCCAGTACTTC. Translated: CASSPGGSFETQYF.

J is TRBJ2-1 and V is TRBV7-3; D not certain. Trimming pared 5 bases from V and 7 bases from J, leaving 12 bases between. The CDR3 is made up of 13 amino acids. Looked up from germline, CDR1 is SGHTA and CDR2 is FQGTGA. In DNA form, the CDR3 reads TGTGCCAGCAGCCCCCAGGCTGGAAATGAGCAGTTCTTC. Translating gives CASSPQAGNEQFF.

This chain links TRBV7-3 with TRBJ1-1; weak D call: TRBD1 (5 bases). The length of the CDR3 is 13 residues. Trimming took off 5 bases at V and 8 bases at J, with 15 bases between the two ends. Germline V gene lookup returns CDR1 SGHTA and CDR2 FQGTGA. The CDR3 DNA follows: TGTGCCAGCAGCCCCGGGACTCCAAGAGAAGCTTTCTTT. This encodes CASSPGTPREAFF.

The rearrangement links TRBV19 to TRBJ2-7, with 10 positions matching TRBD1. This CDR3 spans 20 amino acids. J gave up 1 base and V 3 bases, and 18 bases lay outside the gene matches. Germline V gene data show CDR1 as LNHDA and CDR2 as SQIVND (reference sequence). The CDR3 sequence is CASSIRTRDRGRGGSYEQYF. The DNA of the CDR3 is TGTGCCAGTAGTATCCGCACTAGGGACAGGGGAAGGGGGGGTTCCTACGAGCAGTACTTC.

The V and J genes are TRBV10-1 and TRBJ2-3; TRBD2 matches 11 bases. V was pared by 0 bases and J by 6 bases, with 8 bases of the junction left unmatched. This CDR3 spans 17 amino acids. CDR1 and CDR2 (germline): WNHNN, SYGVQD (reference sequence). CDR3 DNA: TGCGCCAGCAGTGAGTCCGCTGCTAGCGGGGGGTATGATACGCAGTATTTT. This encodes CASSESAASGGYDTQYF.

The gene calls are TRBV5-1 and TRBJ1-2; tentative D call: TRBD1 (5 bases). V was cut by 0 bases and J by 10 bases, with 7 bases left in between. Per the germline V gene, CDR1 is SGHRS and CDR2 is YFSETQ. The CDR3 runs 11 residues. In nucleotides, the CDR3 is TGCGCCAGCAGCTTGGGACAGACCTACACCTTC. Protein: CASSLGQTYTF.

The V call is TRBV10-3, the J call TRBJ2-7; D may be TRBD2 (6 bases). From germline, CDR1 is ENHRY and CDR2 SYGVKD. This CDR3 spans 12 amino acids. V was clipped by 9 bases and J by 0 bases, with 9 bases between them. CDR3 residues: CAMGRSSYEQYF. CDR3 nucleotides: TGTGCCATGGGGAGGAGCTCCTACGAGCAGTACTTC.

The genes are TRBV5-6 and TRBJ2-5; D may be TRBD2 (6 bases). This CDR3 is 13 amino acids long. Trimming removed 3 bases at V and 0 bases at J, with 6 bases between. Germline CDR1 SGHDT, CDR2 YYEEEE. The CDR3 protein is CASSWTNQETQYF. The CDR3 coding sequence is TGTGCCAGCAGCTGGACTAACCAAGAGACCCAGTACTTC.

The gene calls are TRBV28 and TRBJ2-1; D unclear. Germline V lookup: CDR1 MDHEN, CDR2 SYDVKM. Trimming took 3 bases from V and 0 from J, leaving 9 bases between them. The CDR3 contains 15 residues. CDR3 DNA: TGTGCCAGCAGTTTGTCGGCGGACTCCTACAATGAGCAGTTCTTC. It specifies CASSLSADSYNEQFF.